The following is a T cell receptor (beta chain) sequence with its context. This sample is part of a study of blood T cell repertoires in COVID-19. Study-level information: Sites across the United States, Italy and Spain contributed samples from acute and convalescent COVID-19. T cells, B-cell-depleted T cells, or PBMCs supplied cDNA or gDNA.

As handled by the study authors: The authors estimated nucleated cell counts from reference gene primer amplification. Clones were read by immunoSEQ multiplex PCR, and TCRdb kept only the in-frame ones, dropping some. The DNA was the basis for D and trimming; V, J and clone size are from that table. This table has 70,000 or so clones, about 86% appearing once. The CDR3 contains 15 residues. The V gene lost 0 bases and the J gene lost 0 bases, with 4 bases spanning the gap. Germline values: CDR1 SGHRS, CDR2 YFSETQ. This TCR derives from a man aged 50 to 59 with acute or convalescent COVID-19. The chain couples TRBV5-1 to TRBJ1-6; D call uncertain. Source material: peripheral blood. The CDR3 region is CASSLGSSYNSPLHF. The CDR3 DNA sequence: TGCGCCAGCAGCTTGGGGAGCTCCTATAATTCACCCCTCCACTTT. The full variable domain, its missing parts supplied by reference TRBV5-1 and TRBJ1-6, is KAGVTQTPRYLIKTRGQQVTLSCSPISGHRSVSWYQQTPGQGLQFLFEYFSETQRNKGNFPGRFSGRQFSNSRSEMNVSTLELGDSALYLCASSLGSSYNSPLHFGNGTRLTVT.